This TCR beta chain came from a study of blood T cell repertoires in COVID-19. The wider study: The analysed material was cDNA or gDNA that came from T cells, B-cell-depleted T cells, or PBMCs.

Germline values: CDR1 SGHNT, CDR2 YENEEA. With 3 bases removed from V and 6 bases from J, the gap between germline ends came to 17 bases. The CDR3 consists of 16 residues. Generated by immunoSEQ multiplex PCR, the TCRdb table keeps only in-frame clones and is missing some. This sample carries some 97,000 clones, approximately 90% of them seen once, and the ten largest clones take 4.5% to 5.5%. This clone was seen just once. The chain uses TRBV11-3 and TRBJ1-4; D is uncertain. The specimen was peripheral blood. This receptor was identified in a man aged 50 to 59 with acute or convalescent COVID-19. CDR3 nucleotides: TGTGCCAGCAGCTTCGGGAGATGGGGTTTAGATGAAAAACTGTTTTTT. It encodes CASSFGRWGLDEKLFF.